This T cell receptor beta chain is from a study of T cell responses to AZD1222 COVID-19 vaccine. Overall study findings and caveats: None of the repertoires were sampled until the peak T cell response had passed. After two AZD1222 doses, spike-specific TCR breadth and depth rose versus day 0. Nearly half of spike-specific TCRs reportedly go after variant regions that carry no mutations.

Turning to this clone: Antigen unknown.

Measured with immunoSEQ multiplex PCR; TCRdb has only the in-frame clones, and not every one. This table holds fewer than 200,000 clones, roughly 92% found once. Sequences were derived from peripheral blood, sampled on day 0 of AZD1222 vaccination. The sequence was collected from an adult in good health.

Here the CDR3 DNA reads TGTGCCAGCAGCTCAGAAAGCTCCTACGAGCAGTACTTC. Residues: CASSSESSYEQYF. This chain connects TRBV7-9 to TRBJ2-7; D remains unclear. The CDR3 is 13 amino acids. The V end lost 4 bases, the J end lost 0 bases, and 7 bases lay between the germline ends. Per the germline V gene, CDR1 is SEHNR and CDR2 is FQNEAQ (reference sequence).